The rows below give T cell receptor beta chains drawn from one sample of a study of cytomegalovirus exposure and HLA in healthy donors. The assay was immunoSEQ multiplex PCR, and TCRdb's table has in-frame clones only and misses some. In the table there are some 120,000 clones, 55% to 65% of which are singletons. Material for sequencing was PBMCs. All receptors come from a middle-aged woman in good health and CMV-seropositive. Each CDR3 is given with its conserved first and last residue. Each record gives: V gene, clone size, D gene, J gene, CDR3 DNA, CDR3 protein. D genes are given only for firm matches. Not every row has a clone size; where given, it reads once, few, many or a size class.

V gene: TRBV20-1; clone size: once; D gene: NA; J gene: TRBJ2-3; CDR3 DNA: TGCAGTGCTCTACTCGGGGATACGCAGTATTTT; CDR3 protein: CSALLGDTQYF
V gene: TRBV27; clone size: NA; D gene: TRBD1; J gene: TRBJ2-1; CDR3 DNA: TGTGCCAGCAGCCCCGGGACAGCTGTATTTGGGAATGAGCAGTTCTTC; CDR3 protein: CASSPGTAVFGNEQFF
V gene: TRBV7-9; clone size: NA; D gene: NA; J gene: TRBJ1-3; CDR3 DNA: TGTGCCAGCAGCGTATACTCTGGAAACACCATATATTTT; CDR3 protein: CASSVYSGNTIYF
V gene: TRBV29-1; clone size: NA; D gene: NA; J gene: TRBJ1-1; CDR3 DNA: TGCAGCGTTGCTTCACATCCGAACACTGAAGCTTTCTTT; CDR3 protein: CSVASHPNTEAFF
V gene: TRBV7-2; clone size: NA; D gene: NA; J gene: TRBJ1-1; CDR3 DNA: TGTGCCAGCAGCCGGGGAGCTTTAGGGCCTGAAGCTTTCTTT; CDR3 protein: CASSRGALGPEAFF
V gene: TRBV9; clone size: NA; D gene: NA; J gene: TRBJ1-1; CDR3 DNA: TGTGCCAGCAGCGTAGTAAGCAGGGTCGTCTTAGGCACTGAAGCTTTCTTT; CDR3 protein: CASSVVSRVVLGTEAFF
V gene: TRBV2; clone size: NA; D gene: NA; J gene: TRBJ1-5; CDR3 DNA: TGTGCCAGCAACCAGCGGGATGGGTATAATCAGCCCCAGCATTTT; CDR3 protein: CASNQRDGYNQPQHF
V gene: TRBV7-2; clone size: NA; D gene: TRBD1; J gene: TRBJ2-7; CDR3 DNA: TGTGCCAGCAGCCCACGGACAGGATCCTACGAGCAGTACTTC; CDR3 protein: CASSPRTGSYEQYF
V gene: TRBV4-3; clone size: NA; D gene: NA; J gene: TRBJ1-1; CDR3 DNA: TGCGCCAGCAGCCACCAGGGCGGCGAGAACACTGAAGCTTTCTTT; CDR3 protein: CASSHQGGENTEAFF
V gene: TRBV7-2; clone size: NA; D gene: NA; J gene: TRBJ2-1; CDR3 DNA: TGTGCCAGCAGCCTAATCGGACTACCTAATGAGCAGTTCTTC; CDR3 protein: CASSLIGLPNEQFF
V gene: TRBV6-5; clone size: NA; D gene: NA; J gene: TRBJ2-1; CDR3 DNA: TGTGCCAGCAGTTACTCCCCAAATGAGCAGTTCTTC; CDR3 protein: CASSYSPNEQFF
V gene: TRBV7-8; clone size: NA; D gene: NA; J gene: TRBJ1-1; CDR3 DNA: TGTGCCAGCAGCTTAGCGTCGGCGGAGAACACTGAAGCTTTCTTT; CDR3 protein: CASSLASAENTEAFF
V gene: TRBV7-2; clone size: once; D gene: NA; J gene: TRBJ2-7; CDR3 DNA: TGTGCCAGCAGCGATCGACAGCTCTCCTACGAGCAGTACTTC; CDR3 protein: CASSDRQLSYEQYF
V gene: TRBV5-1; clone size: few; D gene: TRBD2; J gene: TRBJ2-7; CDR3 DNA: TGCGCCAGCAGCCGAGGGGGGCTAGCGGGCACGCTCTCCTACGAGCAGTACTTC; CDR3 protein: CASSRGGLAGTLSYEQYF
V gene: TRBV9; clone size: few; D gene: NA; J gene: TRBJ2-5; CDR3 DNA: TGTGCCAGCAGTTCAGGACAGAAAGAGACCCAGTACTTC; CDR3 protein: CASSSGQKETQYF
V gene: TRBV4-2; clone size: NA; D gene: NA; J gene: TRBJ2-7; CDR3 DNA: TGTGCCAGCAGCCAAGATTCCTGGGCAGACGAGCAGTACTTC; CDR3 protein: CASSQDSWADEQYF
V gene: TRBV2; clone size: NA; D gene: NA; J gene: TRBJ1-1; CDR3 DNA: TGTGCCAGCAGTAGGAATCAGGGCTCTGAAGCTTTCTTT; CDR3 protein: CASSRNQGSEAFF
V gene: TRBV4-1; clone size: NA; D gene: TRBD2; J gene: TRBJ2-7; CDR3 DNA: TGCGCCAGCAGCCAAGTATTTAGCGGGAGGGCCCTCCTCGAGCAGTACTTC; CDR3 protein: CASSQVFSGRALLEQYF
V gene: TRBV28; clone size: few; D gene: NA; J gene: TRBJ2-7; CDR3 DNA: TGTGCCACCCAAACCGCCGGGACATCAGACCCCTACGAGCAGTACTTC; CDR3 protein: CATQTAGTSDPYEQYF
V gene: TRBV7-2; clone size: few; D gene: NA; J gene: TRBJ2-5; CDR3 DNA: TGTGCCAGCAGCTTAGGGGGGCGGGAGACCCAGTACTTC; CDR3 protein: CASSLGGRETQYF
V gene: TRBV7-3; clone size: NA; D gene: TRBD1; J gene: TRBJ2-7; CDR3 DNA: TGTGCCAGCAGCTTAGGCAGAATGGACAGGGGGCGCGAGCGGGAGGCCTACGAGCAGTACTTC; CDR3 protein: CASSLGRMDRGREREAYEQYF
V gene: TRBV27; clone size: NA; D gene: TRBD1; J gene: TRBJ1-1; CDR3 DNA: TGTGCCAGCAGTCCCCTACAGGGGTGGACTGAAGCTTTCTTT; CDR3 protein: CASSPLQGWTEAFF
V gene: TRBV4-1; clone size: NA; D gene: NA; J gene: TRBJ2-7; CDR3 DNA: TGCGCCAGCAGCCAACACCTTGACAGCTCCTACGAGCAGTACTTC; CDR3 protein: CASSQHLDSSYEQYF
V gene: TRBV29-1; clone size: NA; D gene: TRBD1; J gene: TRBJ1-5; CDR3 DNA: TGCAGCGTTGAAGGACAGGGGAAGGGTCAGCCCCAGCATTTT; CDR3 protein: CSVEGQGKGQPQHF